This T cell receptor beta chain emerged from a study of control samples from healthy donors and cancer patients. Some clones are missing from TCRdb's copy, which holds only in-frame ones; the method was immunoSEQ multiplex PCR. The sample consists of 190,000 or so clones, approximately 92% of them appearing once. With 6 bases clipped from V and 0 bases from J, the junction kept 7 bases outside the gene matches. The CDR3 spans 17 residues. From germline, CDR1 is LNHDA and CDR2 SQIVND (reference sequence). The TCR sequence derives from a man younger than 30 in good health. The sample consisted of blood. The chain combines TRBV19 with TRBJ1-6; 8 nucleotides agree with TRBD1. The CDR3 loop reads CASSRATGGSYNSPLHF. In nucleotides, the CDR3 is TGTGCCAGTAGCCGGGCTACAGGGGGCTCCTATAATTCACCCCTCCACTTT. The variable domain in full, with the rest retrieved from reference TRBV19 and TRBJ1-6, is DGGITQSPKYLFRKEGQNVTLSCEQNLNHDAMYWYRQDPGQGLRLIYYSQIVNDFQKGDIAEGYSVSREKKESFPLTVTSAQKNPTAFYLCASSRATGGSYNSPLHFGNGTRLTVT.